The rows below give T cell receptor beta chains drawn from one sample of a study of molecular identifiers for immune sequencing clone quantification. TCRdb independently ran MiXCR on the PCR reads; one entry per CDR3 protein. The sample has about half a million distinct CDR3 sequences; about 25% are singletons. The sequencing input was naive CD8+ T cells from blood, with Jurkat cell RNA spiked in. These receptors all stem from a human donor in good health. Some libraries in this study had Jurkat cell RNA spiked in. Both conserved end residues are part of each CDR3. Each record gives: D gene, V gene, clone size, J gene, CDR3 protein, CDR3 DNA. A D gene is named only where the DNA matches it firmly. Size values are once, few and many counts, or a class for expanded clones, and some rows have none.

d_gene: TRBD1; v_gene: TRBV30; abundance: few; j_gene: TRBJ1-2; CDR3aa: CAWSAPGQGNYGYTF; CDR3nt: TGTGCCTGGAGTGCCCCCGGACAGGGTAACTATGGCTACACCTTC
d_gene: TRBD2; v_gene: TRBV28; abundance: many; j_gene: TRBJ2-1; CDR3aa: CASRPYLAGVYNEQFF; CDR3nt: TGTGCCAGCAGACCTTACCTAGCGGGAGTCTACAATGAGCAGTTCTTC
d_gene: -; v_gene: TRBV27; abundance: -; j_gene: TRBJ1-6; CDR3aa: CASSFQFNSPLHF; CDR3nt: TGTGCCAGCAGTTTTCAATTTAATTCACCCCTCCACTTT
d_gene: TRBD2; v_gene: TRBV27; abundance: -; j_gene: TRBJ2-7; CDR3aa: CASSFAGGSSYEQYF; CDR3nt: TGTGCCAGCAGTTTTGCGGGGGGGAGCTCCTACGAGCAGTACTTC
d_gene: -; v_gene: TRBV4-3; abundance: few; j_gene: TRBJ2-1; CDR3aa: CASSQDSRTAYNEQLF; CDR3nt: TGCGCCAGCAGCCAAGATAGCAGGACAGCCTACAATGAGCAGCTCTTC
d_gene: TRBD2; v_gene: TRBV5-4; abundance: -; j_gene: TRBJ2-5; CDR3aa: CASSLRGTSQETQYF; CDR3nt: TGTGCCAGCAGCCTACGCGGGACTAGCCAAGAGACCCAGTACTTC
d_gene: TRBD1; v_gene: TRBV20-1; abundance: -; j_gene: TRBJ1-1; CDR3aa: CSASHHGQARTMNTEAFF; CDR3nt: TGCAGTGCTAGCCACCACGGACAGGCACGGACAATGAACACTGAAGCTTTCTTT
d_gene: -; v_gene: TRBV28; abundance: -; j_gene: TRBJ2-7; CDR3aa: CASSDPGVYEQYF; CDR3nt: TGTGCCAGCTCGGATCCGGGGGTCTACGAGCAGTACTTC
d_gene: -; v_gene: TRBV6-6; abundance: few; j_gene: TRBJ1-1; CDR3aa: CASSYPGYYPINTEAFF; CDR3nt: TGTGCCAGCAGTTACCCGGGATACTACCCCATAAACACTGAAGCTTTCTTT
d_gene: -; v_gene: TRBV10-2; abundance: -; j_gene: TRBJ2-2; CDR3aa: CASRQATGELFF; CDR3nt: TGCGCCAGCAGGCAGGCGACCGGGGAGCTGTTTTTT
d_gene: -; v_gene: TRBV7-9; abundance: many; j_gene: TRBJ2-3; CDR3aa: CASSAGIGTDTQYF; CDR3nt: TGTGCCAGCAGCGCCGGGATCGGCACAGATACGCAGTATTTT
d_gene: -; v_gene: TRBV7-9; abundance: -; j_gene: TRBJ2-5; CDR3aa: CASRPRGRCQETQYF; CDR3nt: TGTGCCAGCAGACCTCGCGGGCGGTGCCAAGAGACCCAGTACTTC
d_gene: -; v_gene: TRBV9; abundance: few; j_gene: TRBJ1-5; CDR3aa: CASSVAGGPNQPQHF; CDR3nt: TGTGCCAGCAGCGTAGCCGGGGGGCCAAATCAGCCCCAGCATTTT
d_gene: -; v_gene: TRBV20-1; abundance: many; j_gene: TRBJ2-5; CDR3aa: CSAPPRDRLQETQYF; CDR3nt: TGCAGTGCTCCACCGCGCGACAGGCTCCAAGAGACCCAGTACTTC
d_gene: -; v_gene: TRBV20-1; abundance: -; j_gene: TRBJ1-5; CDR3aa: CSASRDTIRPNQPQHF; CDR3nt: TGCAGTGCTAGTCGGGACACCATCCGCCCCAATCAGCCCCAGCATTTT
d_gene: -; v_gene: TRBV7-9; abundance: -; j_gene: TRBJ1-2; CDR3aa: CASSLDRNGYTF; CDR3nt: TGTGCCAGCAGCTTAGACAGGAATGGCTACACCTTC
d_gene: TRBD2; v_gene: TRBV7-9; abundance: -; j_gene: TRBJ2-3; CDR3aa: CASSPEGAGGKNPDTQYF; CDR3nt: TGTGCCAGCAGCCCTGAGGGGGCGGGGGGGAAGAATCCAGATACGCAGTATTTT
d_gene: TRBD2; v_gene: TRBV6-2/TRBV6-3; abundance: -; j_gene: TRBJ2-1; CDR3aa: CASSYTQRLAGVTSNEQFF; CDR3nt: TGTGCCAGCAGTTACACCCAACGACTAGCGGGAGTAACCTCAAATGAGCAGTTCTTC
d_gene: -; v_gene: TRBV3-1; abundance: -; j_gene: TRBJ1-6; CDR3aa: CASSQAQGSPLPF; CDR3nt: TGTGCCAGCAGCCAAGCCCAGGGTTCACCCCTCCCCTTT
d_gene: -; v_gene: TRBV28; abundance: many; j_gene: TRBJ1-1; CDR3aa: CASSPKVWPNTEAFF; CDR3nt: TGTGCCAGCAGTCCGAAAGTGTGGCCGAACACTGAAGCTTTCTTT
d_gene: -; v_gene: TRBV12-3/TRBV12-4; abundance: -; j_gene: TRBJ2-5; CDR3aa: CASSLLQGGSETQYF; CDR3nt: TGTGCCAGCAGTTTATTGCAGGGGGGCTCGGAGACCCAGTACTTC
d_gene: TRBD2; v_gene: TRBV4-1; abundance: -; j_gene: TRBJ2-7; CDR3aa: CASSHGSVGTSVYEQYF; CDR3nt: TGCGCCAGCAGCCACGGGTCGGTGGGGACTAGCGTCTACGAGCAGTACTTC
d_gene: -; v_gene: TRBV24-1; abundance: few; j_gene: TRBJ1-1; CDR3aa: CATSVAGADTEAFF; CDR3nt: TGTGCCACCAGTGTGGCAGGGGCGGACACTGAAGCTTTCTTT
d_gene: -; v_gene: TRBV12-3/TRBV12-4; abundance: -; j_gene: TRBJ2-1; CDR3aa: CASSHEASANNEQFF; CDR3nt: TGTGCCAGCAGCCACGAGGCTAGCGCCAACAATGAGCAGTTCTTC
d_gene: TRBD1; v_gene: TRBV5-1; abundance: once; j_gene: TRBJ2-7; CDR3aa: CASSWTGNFSYEQYF; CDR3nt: TGCGCCAGCAGCTGGACAGGGAACTTCTCCTACGAGCAGTACTTC
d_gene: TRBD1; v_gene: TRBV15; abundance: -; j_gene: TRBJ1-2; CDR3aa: CATSSKTGYGYTF; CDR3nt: TGTGCCACCAGCAGTAAGACAGGGTATGGCTACACCTTC
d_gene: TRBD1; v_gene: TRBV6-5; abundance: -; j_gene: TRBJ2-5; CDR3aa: CASSQTGVGETQYF; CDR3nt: TGTGCCAGCAGTCAGACAGGGGTTGGAGAGACCCAGTACTTC
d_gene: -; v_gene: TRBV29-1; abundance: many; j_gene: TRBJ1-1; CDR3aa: CSVEDNLNTEAFF; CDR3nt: TGCAGCGTTGAGGATAACCTGAACACTGAAGCTTTCTTT
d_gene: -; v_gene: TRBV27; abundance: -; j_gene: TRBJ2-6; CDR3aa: CASSPLELTGANVLTF; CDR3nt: TGTGCCAGCAGTCCCCTCGAACTTACTGGGGCCAACGTCCTGACTTTC